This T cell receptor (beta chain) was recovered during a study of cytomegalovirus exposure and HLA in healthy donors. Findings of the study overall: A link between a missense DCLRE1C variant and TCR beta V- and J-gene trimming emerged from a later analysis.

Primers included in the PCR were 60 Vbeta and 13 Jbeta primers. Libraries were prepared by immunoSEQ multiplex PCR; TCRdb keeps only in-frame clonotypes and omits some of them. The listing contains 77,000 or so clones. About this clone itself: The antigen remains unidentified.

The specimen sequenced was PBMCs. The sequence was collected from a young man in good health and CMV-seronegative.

The CDR3 coding sequence is TGCGCCAGCAGCGACAGGGGGCATGAGCAGTTCTTC. The encoded protein is CASSDRGHEQFF. This chain links TRBV10-2 with TRBJ2-1, with 10 bases that match TRBD1. V trimming: 6 bases; J trimming: 8 bases; junction bases outside the gene matches: 1. This CDR3 spans 12 amino acids. Germline V gene lookup returns CDR1 WSHSY and CDR2 SAAADI.